One T cell receptor beta chain is described in this entry. The CDR3 covers 16 residues. Germline CDR1 LNHNV, CDR2 YYDKDF (reference sequence). The V end was cut by 1 base, the J end by 1 base, with 11 bases between. Profiled with immunoSEQ multiplex PCR; TCRdb holds only in-frame clones, not every one. The repertoire has 150,000 to 200,000 clones, over 85% of them found once; the top ten carry around 17%. These data belong to a study of blood T cell repertoires in COVID-19. Study in general: PBMCs, B-cell-depleted T cells, or T cells provided the cDNA or gDNA that made up the material.

V and J are TRBV15 and TRBJ1-3; the D gene is possibly TRBD1 (6 bases). The sequence was collected from a man in his fifties or sixties with active or convalescent COVID-19. Sequenced: peripheral blood. DNA of the CDR3: TGTGCCACCAGCAGAGCAAACAGGGTTTCTGGAAACACCATATATTTT. This codes for CATSRANRVSGNTIYF. Full variable domain (missing parts from reference TRBV15 and TRBJ1-3): DAMVIQNPRYQVTQFGKPVTLSCSQTLNHNVMYWYQQKSSQAPKLLFHYYDKDFNNEADTPDNFQSRRPNTSFCFLDIRSPGLGDTAMYLCATSRANRVSGNTIYFGEGSWLTVV.